This TCR beta chain was sequenced in a study of T cells expressing NK-cell markers. TCRdb re-called the 5' RACE reads; one entry per CDR3 protein, DNA not given. The sample data list about 170,000 distinct CDR3 sequences. The V gene's germline CDR1 is SGHTA and CDR2 FQGNSA. This CDR3 is 13 amino acids long. This TCR came from a man aged 18-69 years in good health. The chain uses TRBV7-2 and TRBJ2-3; TCRdb picks TRBD2, but there is no DNA to check that call. Sequencing used blood T cells: a sorted CD56 or NKG2C T cell subset, CD4+ or CD8+ T cells, or bulk PBMC T cells (not recorded which). The CDR3 reads CASSPGTPQGQYF.